The rows below give T cell receptor beta chains drawn from one sample of a study of T cell repertoires in cytomegalovirus infection. These TCRs' antigens remain unknown. TCRdb reanalysed the reads using MiXCR and keeps one entry per CDR3 protein. Of roughly 920,000 distinct CDR3 sequences detected, roughly 31% appear once; the ten largest clones hold about 14%. Sample: cultured CD8+ T cells from PBMCs, taken from culture after CMV antigen stimulation. Receptors originate from a human donor in good health (CMV status not recorded). Some clones in this sample may be carry-over from other donors' samples. The CDR3 runs from the conserved cysteine through the conserved F or W. Fields, in order: clone size, J gene, D gene, V gene, CDR3 protein, CDR3 DNA. A D gene is named only where the DNA matches it firmly. Size is stated for part of the rows, as once, few or many counts, or as a class when the clone is expanded.

clone size: few
J gene: TRBJ2-7
D gene: TRBD1
V gene: TRBV6-1
CDR3 protein: CASADRDEQYF
CDR3 DNA: TGTGCCAGCGCAGACAGGGACGAGCAGTACTTC

clone size: NA
J gene: TRBJ2-3
D gene: NA
V gene: TRBV5-4
CDR3 protein: CASSLEDVTDTQYF
CDR3 DNA: TGTGCCAGCAGCTTGGAAGATGTCACAGATACGCAGTATTTT

clone size: NA
J gene: TRBJ1-2
D gene: TRBD1
V gene: TRBV7-9
CDR3 protein: CASSLRTGGVHYDYTF
CDR3 DNA: TGTGCCAGCAGCCTTAGGACAGGGGGAGTCCACTATGACTACACCTTC

clone size: NA
J gene: TRBJ2-5
D gene: NA
V gene: TRBV7-6
CDR3 protein: CASSPDWGQETQYF
CDR3 DNA: TGTGCCAGCAGCCCTGACTGGGGGCAAGAGACCCAGTACTTC

clone size: many
J gene: TRBJ1-1
D gene: NA
V gene: TRBV28
CDR3 protein: CASSFAQNTEAFF
CDR3 DNA: TGTGCCAGCAGTTTCGCCCAGAACACTGAAGCTTTCTTT

clone size: few
J gene: TRBJ2-5
D gene: TRBD2
V gene: TRBV7-9
CDR3 protein: CASSLAMGGLETQYF
CDR3 DNA: TGTGCCAGCAGCTTAGCCATGGGAGGGTTGGAGACCCAGTACTTC

clone size: few
J gene: TRBJ1-2
D gene: NA
V gene: TRBV5-1
CDR3 protein: CASSDDSPTGYTF
CDR3 DNA: TGCGCCAGCAGCGATGACAGTCCCACCGGCTACACCTTC

clone size: NA
J gene: TRBJ2-7
D gene: TRBD2
V gene: TRBV24-1
CDR3 protein: CATSDFLTGGDYEQYF
CDR3 DNA: TGTGCCACCAGTGATTTCCTGACGGGGGGAGACTACGAGCAGTACTTC

clone size: many
J gene: TRBJ1-1
D gene: TRBD1
V gene: TRBV7-9
CDR3 protein: CASKDRANTEAFF
CDR3 DNA: TGTGCCAGCAAGGACAGGGCGAACACTGAAGCTTTCTTT

clone size: NA
J gene: TRBJ2-7
D gene: NA
V gene: TRBV27
CDR3 protein: CVSSMVHPSYEQYF
CDR3 DNA: TGTGTCAGCAGTATGGTCCATCCTTCCTACGAGCAGTACTTC

clone size: NA
J gene: TRBJ2-3
D gene: NA
V gene: TRBV4-1
CDR3 protein: CASSQGLRTGDTQYF
CDR3 DNA: TGCGCCAGCAGCCAAGGGTTACGAACGGGAGATACGCAGTATTTT

clone size: NA
J gene: TRBJ2-6
D gene: NA
V gene: TRBV7-9
CDR3 protein: CASSLGAGSSGANVLTF
CDR3 DNA: TGTGCCAGCAGCCTGGGGGCCGGAAGCTCTGGGGCCAACGTCCTGACTTTC

clone size: few
J gene: TRBJ2-1
D gene: NA
V gene: TRBV5-6
CDR3 protein: CASSPNGVPSYNEQFF
CDR3 DNA: TGTGCCAGCAGCCCCAACGGGGTGCCTTCCTACAATGAGCAGTTCTTC

clone size: NA
J gene: TRBJ2-7
D gene: TRBD1
V gene: TRBV7-9
CDR3 protein: CASSAPGGQGKYEQYF
CDR3 DNA: TGTGCCAGCAGCGCCCCCGGGGGACAGGGTAAATACGAGCAGTACTTC

clone size: few
J gene: TRBJ1-1
D gene: NA
V gene: TRBV25-1
CDR3 protein: CASSEAAAYTEAFF
CDR3 DNA: TGTGCCAGCAGTGAAGCAGCAGCGTACACTGAAGCTTTCTTT

clone size: NA
J gene: TRBJ2-1
D gene: TRBD1
V gene: TRBV7-9
CDR3 protein: CASSRDRGGEQFF
CDR3 DNA: TGTGCCAGCAGCCGGGACAGGGGGGGTGAGCAGTTCTTC

clone size: NA
J gene: TRBJ2-1
D gene: TRBD1
V gene: TRBV6-5
CDR3 protein: CASTDRGPTVSSYNEQFF
CDR3 DNA: TGTGCCAGCACCGACAGGGGGCCTACTGTGAGCTCCTACAATGAGCAGTTCTTC

clone size: NA
J gene: TRBJ1-6
D gene: NA
V gene: TRBV7-2
CDR3 protein: CASNFSGALSSYNSPLHF
CDR3 DNA: TGTGCCAGCAACTTTTCAGGGGCCCTGAGCTCCTATAATTCACCCCTCCACTTT